The 9 T cell receptor beta chains reported below all come from one sample, sequenced in a study of blood T cell repertoires in COVID-19. Clones were sequenced by immunoSEQ multiplex PCR, and TCRdb holds only the in-frame ones, with some missing. Here the sample spans 95,000 to 120,000 clones, more than 80% being singletons. Sequencing was done on a sample of peripheral blood. Receptor source: a woman aged 50 to 65 with acute or convalescent COVID-19.

The CDR3 nucleotides read TGTGCCAGCAGCCCAGGGTACGAGCAGTACTTC. Translating gives CASSPGYEQYF. The V call is TRBV7-9, the J call TRBJ2-7, with TRBD1 as a possible D gene (5 bases). Between the trimmed V and J ends, which lost 5 bases and 4 bases, there was a span of 6 bases. This CDR3 spans 11 amino acids. Germline CDR1 and CDR2: SEHNR and FQNEAQ (reference sequence).

J is TRBJ1-2 and V is TRBV5-1; D is perhaps TRBD1 (5 bases). CDR1 is SGHRS, CDR2 YFSETQ, per germline. The CDR3 totals 14 residues. The V end lost 0 bases, the J end lost 5 bases, and 11 bases lay between the germline ends. The CDR3 coding sequence is TGCGCCAGCAGCTTGGATGGGGCCACTTATGGCTACACCTTC. It translates to CASSLDGATYGYTF.

This chain links TRBV11-3 with TRBJ2-1; tentatively, D is TRBD1 (5 bases). The germline V gene has CDR1 SGHNT and CDR2 YENEEA. This CDR3 region has 14 residues. V was shortened by 5 bases and J by 8 bases, with 16 bases between the two germline ends. The chain's CDR3 is CASSPVGGRDEQFF. The CDR3 DNA reads TGTGCCAGCAGCCCTGTCGGTGGCAGGGATGAGCAGTTCTTC.

The chain has TRBV7-8 and TRBJ2-1; the D is unclear. The ends were cut back, 2 bases at V and 0 bases at J, with 8 bases in the middle. This CDR3 spans 15 amino acids. CDR1 is SGHVS and CDR2 is FQNEAQ in the germline V gene. The CDR3 protein is CASSLPRSSYNEQFF. The CDR3 nucleotides read TGTGCCAGCAGCTTACCACGGAGCTCCTACAATGAGCAGTTCTTC.

The chain has TRBV30 and TRBJ2-6; TRBD1 aligns across 9 bases. Germline V gene data show CDR1 as GTSNPN and CDR2 as SVGIG (reference sequence). With 6 bases clipped from V and 0 bases from J, the junction kept 6 bases outside the gene matches. The CDR3 consists of 16 residues. The CDR3 region is CACLRDRVSGANVLTF. The CDR3 bases are TGTGCCTGCCTCCGGGACAGGGTCTCTGGGGCCAACGTCCTGACTTTC.

This clone was seen just once. The J gene is TRBJ1-1, the V gene TRBV12-3 or TRBV12-4; 8 bases agree with TRBD1. The V gene end was trimmed by 5 bases and the J gene end by 7 bases; junction bases not matched to a gene: 3. The CDR3 covers 12 residues. The CDR3 loop is CASSPGQGEAFF. CDR3 bases: TGTGCCAGCAGTCCCGGACAGGGTGAAGCTTTCTTT.

The CDR3, as DNA: TGTGCCAGCAGTACCTTAAACAGGGTCCGGACCACTGAAGCTTTCTTT. This encodes CASSTLNRVRTTEAFF. The V and J genes are TRBV6-2 or TRBV6-3 and TRBJ1-1; tentative D call: TRBD1 (6 bases). Germline CDR1 MNHEY, CDR2 SVGEGT. Trimming took 5 bases from V and 4 from J, leaving 20 bases between them. The CDR3 sequence is 16 residues long.

The chain carries TRBV6-2 or TRBV6-3 and TRBJ1-5, with 8 bases matching TRBD1. The J segment lost 6 bases and the V segment lost 4 bases, leaving 8 bases of the junction unmatched. The CDR3 loop spans 15 amino acids. Germline assignment: CDR1 MNHEY and CDR2 SVGEGT. CDR3 in DNA: TGTGCCAGCAGTTGGGGGCAGGGGGCAAGTCAGCCCCAGCATTTT. Translating gives CASSWGQGASQPQHF.

This chain links TRBV7-2 with TRBJ2-1, with 8 bases fitting TRBD2. Germline V CDR1 and CDR2: SGHTA, FQGNSA. CDR3 size: 14 residues. V lost 5 bases and J lost 3; bases outside the gene matches: 3. CDR3 in amino acids: CASSPGGYYNEQFF. CDR3 nucleotides: TGTGCCAGCAGCCCGGGGGGGTACTACAATGAGCAGTTCTTC.